These T cell receptor beta chains were read from a single sample in a study of T-cell reconstitution after alpha-beta-depleted transplantation in children. TCRdb used MiXCR to reprocess the PCR reads, holding one entry per CDR3 protein. The repertoire has around 380,000 distinct CDR3 sequences, roughly 10% of them found once; the top ten carry about 5%. The sample here was PBMCs from the stem cell graft donor, taken from the stem cell graft. These TCRs come from a human donor who donated a stem cell graft to a child with acute myeloid leukemia. CDR3s include the opening cysteine and the closing phenylalanine or tryptophan. D genes are given only for firm matches. Not all rows give a size; the values are once, few, many and, for expanded clones, a class.

V gene	D gene	clone size	J gene	CDR3 DNA	CDR3 protein
TRBV7-2	-	many	TRBJ1-1	TGTGCCAGCAGCCCACAGGAGAACACTGAAGCTTTCTTT	CASSPQENTEAFF
TRBV20-1	TRBD1	-	TRBJ2-1	TGCAGTGCTTATACAGGGGGAAATCCCTACAATGAGCAGTTCTTC	CSAYTGGNPYNEQFF
TRBV5-6	-	-	TRBJ1-5	TGTGCCAGCAGCTTCACCCTATCAGGGCCCTACAATCAGCCCCAGCATTTT	CASSFTLSGPYNQPQHF
TRBV6-1	-	few	TRBJ1-1	TGTGCCAGCAGAGAGCGAGAAACTGAAGCTTTCTTT	CASRERETEAFF
TRBV2	-	many	TRBJ1-6	TGTGCCAGCAGTGCTCAGCAGACCAATAATTCACCCCTCCACTTT	CASSAQQTNNSPLHF
TRBV12-3/TRBV12-4	TRBD1	few	TRBJ1-2	TGTGCCAGCAGTACGGACAGGGCGAGCGGCTACACCTTC	CASSTDRASGYTF
TRBV23-1	-	-	TRBJ2-2	TGCGCCAGCAGTCACAGGCCGAAAACCGGGGAGCTGTTTTTT	CASSHRPKTGELFF
TRBV7-6	TRBD2	few	TRBJ2-7	TGTGCCAGCAGCACTCTAGCGGGACCGACCTACGAGCAGTACTTC	CASSTLAGPTYEQYF
TRBV12-3/TRBV12-4	-	few	TRBJ2-5	TGTGCCAGCAGCTGGGGGCAAGAGACCCAGTACTTC	CASSWGQETQYF
TRBV14	TRBD2	few	TRBJ2-3	TGTGCCAGCAGCCGCGGTTTGAGCGGGAGGGCCTATGGAGATACGCAGTATTTT	CASSRGLSGRAYGDTQYF
TRBV20-1	-	few	TRBJ2-2	TGCAGTGCCAGGACCGGAGGGACGAACACCGGGGAGCTGTTTTTT	CSARTGGTNTGELFF
TRBV24-1	-	few	TRBJ1-5	TGTGCCACCAGTGATTTGCAGGCCCCCAAGCATTTT	CATSDLQAPKHF
TRBV5-1	-	few	TRBJ1-1	TGCGCCAGCCAGACCTCACAGGGAAATACTGAAGCTTTCTTT	CASQTSQGNTEAFF
TRBV29-1	-	-	TRBJ2-1	TGCAGCGGGCACGGGGGCTTATCCTACAATGAGCAGTTCTTC	CSGHGGLSYNEQFF
TRBV20-1	TRBD2	many	TRBJ2-1	TGCAGTGTCCAGAGGCGGCTAGCGGGAGGGATTGAGCAGTTCTTC	CSVQRRLAGGIEQFF
TRBV5-1	TRBD1	-	TRBJ1-1	TGCGCCAGCCAACAAACAGGGGGCCTAACTGAAGCTTTCTTT	CASQQTGGLTEAFF
TRBV5-6	-	many	TRBJ1-2	TGTGCCAGCAGCTTGGAGGGACGCTATGGCTACACCTTC	CASSLEGRYGYTF
TRBV12-3/TRBV12-4	-	-	TRBJ1-1	TGTGCCAGCAGTGCTCAGGGGTCCCTGATTCCACTCGGAGCTTTCTTT	CASSAQGSLIPLGAFF
TRBV11-2	-	-	TRBJ2-2	TGTGCCAGCAGAAACGGGAGACTCACCGGGGAGCTGTTTTTT	CASRNGRLTGELFF
TRBV7-8	-	few	TRBJ2-5	TGTGCCAGCAGCTTATATGGGGGGCAAGAGACCCAGTACTTC	CASSLYGGQETQYF
TRBV5-5	-	few	TRBJ1-5	TGTGCCAGCAGCCTTGGGGGGGATCTGGGCAATCAGCCCCAGCATTTT	CASSLGGDLGNQPQHF
TRBV5-1	-	-	TRBJ1-5	TGCGCCAGCAGCTTGGAGGGGCCGTGGGATAGCAATCAGCCCCAGCATTTT	CASSLEGPWDSNQPQHF
TRBV6-2/TRBV6-3	TRBD2	-	TRBJ2-1	TGTGCCAGCAGCCACAGCCTACTAGCGGGACAGGTTGAGCAGTTCTTC	CASSHSLLAGQVEQFF
TRBV29-1	-	many	TRBJ2-7	TGCAGCGTTGAGCAGACGGCCTACGAGCAGTACTTC	CSVEQTAYEQYF
TRBV6-2/TRBV6-3	-	few	TRBJ2-1	TGTGCCAGCAGTTACTCGGTCGGGAATGAGCAGTTCTTC	CASSYSVGNEQFF
TRBV29-1	TRBD1	-	TRBJ2-7	TGCAGCGTGGGTGGGACAGGACATTACGAGCAGTACTTC	CSVGGTGHYEQYF
TRBV20-1	TRBD2	few	TRBJ2-1	TGCAGTGCTCCCGGGATAGCGGGGGGGGGAGAGCAGTTCTTC	CSAPGIAGGGEQFF
TRBV20-1	-	few	TRBJ2-1	TGCAGTGCTAGACGCCAGCCGAGCTCCTACAATGAGCAGTTCTTC	CSARRQPSSYNEQFF
TRBV5-5	-	-	TRBJ1-5	TGTGCCAGCAGCTTGTTCCAGCATAGCAATCAGCCCCAGCATTTT	CASSLFQHSNQPQHF
TRBV20-1	-	-	TRBJ2-4	TGCAGTGCTAGAGAAGACTTACTTGGCATTCAGTACTTC	CSAREDLLGIQYF
TRBV12-3/TRBV12-4	-	-	TRBJ1-3	TGTGCCAGCAGAGGGAGGCCGGGCGGCGCAGGAAACACCATATATTTT	CASRGRPGGAGNTIYF
TRBV21-1	-	many	TRBJ1-5	TGTGCCAGCAGCAGCTACAATCAGCCCCAGCATTTT	CASSSYNQPQHF
TRBV5-1	-	few	TRBJ1-2	TGCGCCAGCAGCTTGGACGCACAGGGTTTAGGCTACACCTTC	CASSLDAQGLGYTF
TRBV7-2	-	-	TRBJ2-3	TGTGCCAGCAGCTACCTCTACACAGATACGCAGTATTTT	CASSYLYTDTQYF
TRBV20-1	TRBD1	-	TRBJ2-5	TGCAGTGCTAGGGCCTTCGACAGGGCAGAGACCCAGTACTTC	CSARAFDRAETQYF
TRBV12-3/TRBV12-4	-	many	TRBJ2-5	TGTGCCAGCGGATCCCCCCTCGCTACCCAGTACTTC	CASGSPLATQYF
TRBV11-1	-	many	TRBJ2-2	TGTGCCAGCAGCCCAGGGGCGGGACACCGACCCCCCACCGGGGAGCTGTTTTTT	CASSPGAGHRPPTGELFF
TRBV29-1	-	few	TRBJ2-3	TGCAGCGTTGAACGTCCCTCGAGCACAGATACGCAGTATTTT	CSVERPSSTDTQYF
TRBV4-2	-	many	TRBJ2-3	TGTGCCAGCAGCCCGAGCCCAGGGAGAACAGATACGCAGTATTTT	CASSPSPGRTDTQYF
TRBV7-2	TRBD2	few	TRBJ2-7	TGTGCCAGCAGCTTGGCCGGGACTAGCGCCACCTACGAGCAGTACTTC	CASSLAGTSATYEQYF
TRBV25-1	TRBD1	-	TRBJ2-3	TGTGCCAGCAGGGACGACAGGGTATCCACAGATACGCAGTATTTT	CASRDDRVSTDTQYF
TRBV7-2	-	few	TRBJ2-1	TGTGCCAGCAGCTTCCGACAGAGTCCATACAATGAGCAGTTCTTC	CASSFRQSPYNEQFF
TRBV6-5	-	many	TRBJ1-4	TGTGCCAGCAGTAGTAATGAAAAACTGTTTTTT	CASSSNEKLFF
TRBV6-1	-	few	TRBJ1-2	TGTGCCAGCAGCAGATCCGACAGGCTCTATGGCTACACCTTC	CASSRSDRLYGYTF
TRBV29-1	-	-	TRBJ2-3	TGCAGCGTTGAGTTGCCCCCTGGACCGCAGTATTTT	CSVELPPGPQYF
TRBV7-2	TRBD2	many	TRBJ2-7	TGTGCCAGCAGCCGATGGGAGGGCCCCTACGAGCAGTACTTC	CASSRWEGPYEQYF
TRBV20-1	-	many	TRBJ1-6	TGCAGTGCTAGGGAGCCACTCGTGGATTCACCCCTCCACTTT	CSAREPLVDSPLHF
TRBV20-1	-	once	TRBJ1-5	TGCAGTGCTAGGGACTGGGGTTTTGGCCAGCCCCAGCATTTT	CSARDWGFGQPQHF
TRBV4-2	TRBD2	few	TRBJ2-1	TGTGCCAGCAGCCTGACAGATACGGGACTAGCGGGAGGAAGGAATGAGCAGTTCTTC	CASSLTDTGLAGGRNEQFF
TRBV30	-	-	TRBJ2-5	TGTGCCTGGGGAGACCAAGAGACCCAGTACTTC	CAWGDQETQYF